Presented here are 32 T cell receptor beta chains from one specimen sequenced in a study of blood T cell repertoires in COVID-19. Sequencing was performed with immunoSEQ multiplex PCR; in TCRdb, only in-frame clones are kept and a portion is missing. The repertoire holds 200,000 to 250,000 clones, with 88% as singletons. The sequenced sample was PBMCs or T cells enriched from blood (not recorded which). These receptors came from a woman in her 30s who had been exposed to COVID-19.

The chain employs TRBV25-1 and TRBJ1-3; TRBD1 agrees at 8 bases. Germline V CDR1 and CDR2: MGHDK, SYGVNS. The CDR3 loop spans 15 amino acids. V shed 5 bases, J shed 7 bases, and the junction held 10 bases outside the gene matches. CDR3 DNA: TGTGCCAGCAGTAGGCAGGGGGCAAGGGGCAACACCATATATTTT. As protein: CASSRQGARGNTIYF.

This CDR3 reads CATSDLGTSGSRYNEQFF. In nucleotides, the CDR3 is TGTGCCACCAGTGATTTGGGGACTAGCGGGAGCCGATACAATGAGCAGTTCTTC. The J gene is TRBJ2-1, the V gene TRBV24-1; TRBD2 agrees at 14 bases. The V and J ends lost 0 bases and 4 bases, in that order; junction bases with no gene match: 4. CDR3 length: 18 residues. Germline values: CDR1 KGHDR, CDR2 SFDVKD.

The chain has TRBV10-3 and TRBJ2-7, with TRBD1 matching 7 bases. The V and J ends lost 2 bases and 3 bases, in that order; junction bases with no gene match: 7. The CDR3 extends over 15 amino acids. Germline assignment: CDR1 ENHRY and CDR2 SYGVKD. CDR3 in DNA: TGTGCCATCAGTGAGACGCGACAGGGCTTCTACGAGCAGTACTTC. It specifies CAISETRQGFYEQYF.

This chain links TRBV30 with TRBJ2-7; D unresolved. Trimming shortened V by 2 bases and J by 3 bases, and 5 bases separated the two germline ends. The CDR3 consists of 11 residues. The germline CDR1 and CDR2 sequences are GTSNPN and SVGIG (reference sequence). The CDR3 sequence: CAWSNNYEQYF. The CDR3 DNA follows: TGTGCCTGGAGTAACAACTACGAGCAGTACTTC.

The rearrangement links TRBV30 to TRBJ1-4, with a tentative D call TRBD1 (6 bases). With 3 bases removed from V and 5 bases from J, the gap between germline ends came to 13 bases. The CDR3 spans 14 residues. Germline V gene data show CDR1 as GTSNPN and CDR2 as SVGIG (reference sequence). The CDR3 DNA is TGTGCCTGGAGAGCGGGGGGCGAGAATGAAAAACTGTTTTTT. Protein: CAWRAGGENEKLFF.

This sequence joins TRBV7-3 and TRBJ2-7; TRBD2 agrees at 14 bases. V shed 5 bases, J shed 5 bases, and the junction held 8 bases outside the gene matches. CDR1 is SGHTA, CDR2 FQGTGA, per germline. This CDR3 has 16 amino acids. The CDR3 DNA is TGTGCCAGCAGCCCGAAGGGACTAGCGGGAGTTGACGAGCAGTACTTC. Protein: CASSPKGLAGVDEQYF. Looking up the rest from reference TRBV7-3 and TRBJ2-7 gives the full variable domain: GAGVSQTPSNKVTEKGKYVELRCDPISGHTALYWYRQSLGQGPEFLIYFQGTGAADDSGLPNDRFFAVRPEGSVSTLKIQRTERGDSAVYLCASSPKGLAGVDEQYFGPGTRLTVT.

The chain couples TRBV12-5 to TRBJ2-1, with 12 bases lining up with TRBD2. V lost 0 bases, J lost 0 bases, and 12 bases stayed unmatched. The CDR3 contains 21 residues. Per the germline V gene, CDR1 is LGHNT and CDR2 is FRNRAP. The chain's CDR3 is CASGLVLTLTSGRFSYNEQFF. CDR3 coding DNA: TGTGCTAGTGGTTTGGTTCTTACCCTTACTAGCGGGAGGTTCTCCTACAATGAGCAGTTCTTC.

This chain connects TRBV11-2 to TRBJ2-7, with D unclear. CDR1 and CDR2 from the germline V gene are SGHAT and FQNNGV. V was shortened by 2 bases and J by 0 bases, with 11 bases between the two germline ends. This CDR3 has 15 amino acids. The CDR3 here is CASSLSERSSYEQYF. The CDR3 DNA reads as TGTGCCAGCAGCTTATCGGAACGGAGCTCCTACGAGCAGTACTTC. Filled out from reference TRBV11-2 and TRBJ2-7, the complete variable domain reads EAGVAQSPRYKIIEKRQSVAFWCNPISGHATLYWYQQILGQGPKLLIQFQNNGVVDDSQLPKDRFSAERLKGVDSTLKIQPAKLEDSAVYLCASSLSERSSYEQYFGPGTRLTVT.

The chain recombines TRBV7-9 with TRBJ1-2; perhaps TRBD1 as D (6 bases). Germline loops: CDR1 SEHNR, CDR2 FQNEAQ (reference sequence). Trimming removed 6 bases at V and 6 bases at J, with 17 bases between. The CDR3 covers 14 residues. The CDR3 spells CASSVETGADGYTF. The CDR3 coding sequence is TGTGCCAGCAGTGTCGAGACAGGAGCAGATGGCTACACCTTC. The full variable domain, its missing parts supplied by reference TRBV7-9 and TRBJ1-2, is DTGVSQNPRHKITKRGQNVTFRCDPISEHNRLYWYRQTLGQGPEFLTYFQNEAQLEKSRLLSDRFSAERPKGSFSTLEIQRTEQGDSAMYLCASSVETGADGYTFGSGTRLTVV.

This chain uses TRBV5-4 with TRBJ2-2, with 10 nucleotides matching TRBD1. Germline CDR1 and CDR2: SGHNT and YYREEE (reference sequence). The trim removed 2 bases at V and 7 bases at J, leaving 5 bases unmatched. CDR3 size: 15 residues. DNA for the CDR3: TGTGCCAGCAGCTTCCGGGACAGGGGAGTCGGGGAGCTGTTTTTT. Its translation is CASSFRDRGVGELFF.

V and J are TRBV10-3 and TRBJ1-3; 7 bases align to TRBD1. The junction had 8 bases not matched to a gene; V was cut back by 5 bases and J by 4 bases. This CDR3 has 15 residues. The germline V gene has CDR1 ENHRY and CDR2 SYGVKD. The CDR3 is CAISPQGVAGNTIYF. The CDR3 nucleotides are TGTGCCATCAGTCCCCAGGGGGTAGCAGGAAACACCATATATTTT.

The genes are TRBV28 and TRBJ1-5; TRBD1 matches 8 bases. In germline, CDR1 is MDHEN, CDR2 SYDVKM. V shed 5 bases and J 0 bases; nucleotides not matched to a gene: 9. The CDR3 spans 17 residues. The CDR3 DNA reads TGTGCCAGCAGTCCCATTGACAGGGGCTATAGCAATCAGCCCCAGCATTTT. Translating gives CASSPIDRGYSNQPQHF.

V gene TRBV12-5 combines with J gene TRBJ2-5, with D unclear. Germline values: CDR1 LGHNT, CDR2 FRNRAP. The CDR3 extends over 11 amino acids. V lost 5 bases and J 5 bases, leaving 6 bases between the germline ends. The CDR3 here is CASGDGETQYF. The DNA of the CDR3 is TGTGCTAGTGGTGACGGGGAGACCCAGTACTTC.

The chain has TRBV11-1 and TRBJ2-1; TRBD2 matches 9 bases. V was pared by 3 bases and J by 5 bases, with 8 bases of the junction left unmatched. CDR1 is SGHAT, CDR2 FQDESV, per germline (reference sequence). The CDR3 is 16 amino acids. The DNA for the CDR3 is TGTGCCAGCAGCTTGGGTTTTGCGGGAGGGGACAATGAGCAGTTCTTC. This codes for CASSLGFAGGDNEQFF.

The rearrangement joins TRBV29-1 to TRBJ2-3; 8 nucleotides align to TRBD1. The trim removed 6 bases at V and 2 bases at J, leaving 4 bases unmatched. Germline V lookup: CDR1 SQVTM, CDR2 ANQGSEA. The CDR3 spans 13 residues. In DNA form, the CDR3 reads TGCAGCGTCAGGGGGCTGCTCACAGATACGCAGTATTTT. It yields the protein CSVRGLLTDTQYF.

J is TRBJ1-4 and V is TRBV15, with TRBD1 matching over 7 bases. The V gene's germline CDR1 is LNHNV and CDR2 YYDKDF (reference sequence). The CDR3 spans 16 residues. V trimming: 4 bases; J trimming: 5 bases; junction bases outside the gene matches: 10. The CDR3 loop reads CATSTQTTGPNEKLFF. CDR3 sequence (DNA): TGTGCCACCAGCACCCAGACGACAGGGCCGAATGAAAAACTGTTTTTT.

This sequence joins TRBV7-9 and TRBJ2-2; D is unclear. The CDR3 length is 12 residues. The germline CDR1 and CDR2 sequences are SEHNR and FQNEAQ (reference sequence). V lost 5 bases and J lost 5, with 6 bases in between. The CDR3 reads CASSAYTGELFF. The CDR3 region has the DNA TGTGCCAGCAGCGCCTATACCGGGGAGCTGTTTTTT.

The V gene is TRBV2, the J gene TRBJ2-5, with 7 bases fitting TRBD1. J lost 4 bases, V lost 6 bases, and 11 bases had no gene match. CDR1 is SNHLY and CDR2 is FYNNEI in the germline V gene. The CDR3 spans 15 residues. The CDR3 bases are TGTGCCAGCAGCAAAGATGAGGCAGGGGGAGAGACCCAGTACTTC. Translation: CASSKDEAGGETQYF.

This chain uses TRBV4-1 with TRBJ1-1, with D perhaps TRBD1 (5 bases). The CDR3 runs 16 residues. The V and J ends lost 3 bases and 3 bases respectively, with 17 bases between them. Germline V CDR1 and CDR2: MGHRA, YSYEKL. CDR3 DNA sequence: TGCGCCAGCAGCCATGGAAATATTGGGGCCGACACTGAAGCTTTCTTT. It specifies CASSHGNIGADTEAFF.

CDR3 loop: CAWSAFSGTGELFF. The CDR3 DNA sequence: TGTGCCTGGAGTGCGTTTAGCGGCACCGGGGAGCTGTTTTTT. J is TRBJ2-2 and V is TRBV30; TRBD2 might be the D (6 bases). CDR1 GTSNPN and CDR2 SVGIG come from the germline V gene (reference sequence). This CDR3 has 14 residues. V was cut by 1 base and J by 4 bases, with 10 bases left in between.

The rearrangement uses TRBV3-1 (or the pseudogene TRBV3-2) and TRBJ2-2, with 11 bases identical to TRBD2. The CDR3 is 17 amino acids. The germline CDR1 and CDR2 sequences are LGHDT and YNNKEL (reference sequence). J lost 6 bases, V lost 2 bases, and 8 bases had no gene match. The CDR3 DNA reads TGTGCCAGCAGCCAATACCTAGCGGGAGGCCTCCCCGGGGAGCTGTTTTTT. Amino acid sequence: CASSQYLAGGLPGELFF.

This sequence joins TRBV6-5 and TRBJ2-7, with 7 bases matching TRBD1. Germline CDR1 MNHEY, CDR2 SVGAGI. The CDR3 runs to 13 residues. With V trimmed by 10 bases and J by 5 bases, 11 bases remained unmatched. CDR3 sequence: CATSRGRPNEQYF. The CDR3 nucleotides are TGTGCCACATCAAGGGGGCGTCCGAACGAGCAGTACTTC.

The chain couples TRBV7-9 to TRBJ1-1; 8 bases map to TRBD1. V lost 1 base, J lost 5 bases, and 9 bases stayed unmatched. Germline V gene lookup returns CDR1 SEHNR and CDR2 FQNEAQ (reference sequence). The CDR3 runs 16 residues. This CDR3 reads CASSLEEGRGQTEAFF. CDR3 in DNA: TGTGCCAGCAGCTTAGAAGAAGGCAGGGGGCAAACTGAAGCTTTCTTT.

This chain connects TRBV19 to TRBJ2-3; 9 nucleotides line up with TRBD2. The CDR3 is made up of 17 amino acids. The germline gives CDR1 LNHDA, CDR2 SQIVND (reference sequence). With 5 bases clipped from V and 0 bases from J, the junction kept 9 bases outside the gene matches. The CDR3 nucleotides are TGTGCCAGTAGTTCATATAGCGGGAGCTTTAGCACAGATACGCAGTATTTT. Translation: CASSSYSGSFSTDTQYF.

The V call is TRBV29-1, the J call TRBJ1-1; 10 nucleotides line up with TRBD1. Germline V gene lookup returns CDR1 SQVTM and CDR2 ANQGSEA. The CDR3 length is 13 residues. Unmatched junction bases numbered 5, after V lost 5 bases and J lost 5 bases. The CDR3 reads CSVHDRGRTEAFF. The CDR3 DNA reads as TGCAGCGTTCACGACAGGGGGCGAACTGAAGCTTTCTTT.

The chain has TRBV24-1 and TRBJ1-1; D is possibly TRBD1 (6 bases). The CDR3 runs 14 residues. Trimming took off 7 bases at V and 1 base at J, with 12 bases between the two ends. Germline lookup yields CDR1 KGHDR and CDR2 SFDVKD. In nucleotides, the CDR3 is TGTGCCACCAGGGGGGCGCCGGAGAACACTGAAGCTTTCTTT. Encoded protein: CATRGAPENTEAFF.

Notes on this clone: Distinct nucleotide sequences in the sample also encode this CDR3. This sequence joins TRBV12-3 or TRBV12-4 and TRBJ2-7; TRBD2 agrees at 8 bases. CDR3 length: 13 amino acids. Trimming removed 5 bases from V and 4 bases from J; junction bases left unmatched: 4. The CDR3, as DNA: TGTGCCAGCAGTCTGAGCGGGAGTTACGAGCAGTACTTC. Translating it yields CASSLSGSYEQYF.

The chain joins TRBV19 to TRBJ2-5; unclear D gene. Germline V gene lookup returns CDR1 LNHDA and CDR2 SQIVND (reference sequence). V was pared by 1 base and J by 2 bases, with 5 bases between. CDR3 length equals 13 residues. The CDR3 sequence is CASSIAGQETQYF. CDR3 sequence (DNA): TGTGCCAGTAGTATAGCAGGTCAAGAGACCCAGTACTTC. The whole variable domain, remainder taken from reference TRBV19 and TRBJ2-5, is DGGITQSPKYLFRKEGQNVTLSCEQNLNHDAMYWYRQDPGQGLRLIYYSQIVNDFQKGDIAEGYSVSREKKESFPLTVTSAQKNPTAFYLCASSIAGQETQYFGPGTRLLVL.

The CDR3 DNA reads TGTGCCAGCAGCTTAGCGGCGGGTCCAACCTACGAGCAGTACTTC. It translates to CASSLAAGPTYEQYF. This chain uses TRBV7-2 with TRBJ2-7, with D maybe TRBD2 (5 bases). The germline V gene encodes CDR1 SGHTA and CDR2 FQGNSA. The CDR3 is 15 residues long. Trimming took off 0 bases at V and 2 bases at J, with 11 bases between the two ends.

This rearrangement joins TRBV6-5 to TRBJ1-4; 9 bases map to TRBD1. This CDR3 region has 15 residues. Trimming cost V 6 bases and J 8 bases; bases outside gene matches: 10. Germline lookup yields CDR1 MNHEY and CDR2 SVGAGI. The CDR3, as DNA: TGTGCCAGCAGGCCCCCGGGACAGGGAGGGGAAAAACTGTTTTTT. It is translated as CASRPPGQGGEKLFF.

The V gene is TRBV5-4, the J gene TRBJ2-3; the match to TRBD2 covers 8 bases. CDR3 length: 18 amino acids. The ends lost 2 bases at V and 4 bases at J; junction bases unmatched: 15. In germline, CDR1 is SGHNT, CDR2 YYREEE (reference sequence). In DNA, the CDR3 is TGTGCCAGCAGCTTTGGAAACGCAGCGGGAGCGGCGGCAGATACGCAGTATTTT. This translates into CASSFGNAAGAAADTQYF.

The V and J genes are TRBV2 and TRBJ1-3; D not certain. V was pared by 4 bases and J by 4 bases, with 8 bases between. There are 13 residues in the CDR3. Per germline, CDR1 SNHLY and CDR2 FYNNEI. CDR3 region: CASSATRGNTIYF. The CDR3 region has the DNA TGTGCCAGCAGTGCAACCAGAGGAAACACCATATATTTT. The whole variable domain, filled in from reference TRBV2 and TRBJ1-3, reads EPEVTQTPSHQVTQMGQEVILRCVPISNHLYFYWYRQILGQKVEFLVSFYNNEISEKSEIFDDQFSVERPDGSNFTLKIRSTKLEDSAMYFCASSATRGNTIYFGEGSWLTVV.